One and the same sample provided the 2 T cell receptor beta chains below, sequenced in a study of response to subunit inactivated influenza vaccine. TCRdb redid the calling of the RT-PCR reads with MiXCR, one entry per CDR3 protein. The sample lists approximately 530,000 distinct CDR3 sequences; 10% to 15% were seen once. The material was PBMCs from blood, obtained roughly 46 days after vaccination. These TCRs come from a man aged 45-65 years who received an inactivated influenza vaccine.

The chain links TRBV6-1 to TRBJ2-5; 7 bases align to TRBD2. The germline CDR1 and CDR2 sequences are MNHNS and SASEGT. Trimming removed 10 bases from V and 3 bases from J; junction bases left unmatched: 8. The CDR3 covers 13 residues. The CDR3 protein is CATQRGVEETQYF. CDR3 DNA: TGTGCCACCCAACGGGGGGTTGAAGAGACCCAGTACTTC.

There are a few counts of this clonotype. The DNA of the CDR3 is TGCGCCAGCAGCTTTTCCGACAGGGGGTACCAGCCCCAGCATTTT. As protein: CASSFSDRGYQPQHF. The chain recombines TRBV5-1 with TRBJ1-5; 9 positions agree with TRBD1. Looked up from germline, CDR1 is SGHRS and CDR2 is YFSETQ. This CDR3 is 15 amino acids long. V lost 2 bases, J lost 7 bases, and 7 bases stayed unmatched.